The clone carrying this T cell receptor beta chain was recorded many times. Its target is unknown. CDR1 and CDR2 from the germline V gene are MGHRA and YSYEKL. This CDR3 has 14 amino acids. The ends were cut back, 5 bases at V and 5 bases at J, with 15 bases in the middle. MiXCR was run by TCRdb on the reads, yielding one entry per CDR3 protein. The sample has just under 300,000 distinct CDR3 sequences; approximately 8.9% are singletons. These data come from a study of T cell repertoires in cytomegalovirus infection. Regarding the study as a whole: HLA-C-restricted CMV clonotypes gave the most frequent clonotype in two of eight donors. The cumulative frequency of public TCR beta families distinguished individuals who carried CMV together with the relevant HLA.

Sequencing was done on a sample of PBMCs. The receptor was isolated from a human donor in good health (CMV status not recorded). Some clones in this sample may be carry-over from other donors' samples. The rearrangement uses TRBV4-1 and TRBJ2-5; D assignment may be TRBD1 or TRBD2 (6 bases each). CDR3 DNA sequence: TGCGCCAGCAGCTGGGGGGCCTTACGGGAGACCCAGTACTTC. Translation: CASSWGALRETQYF.